The 30 T cell receptor beta chains listed next were all sequenced from one sample in a study of T-cell memory formation after mild COVID-19. TCRdb re-derived calls from the 5' RACE reads in MiXCR, one entry per CDR3 protein. Of about 160,000 distinct CDR3 sequences listed, roughly a third are singletons. Input material: PBMCs or a T cell subset sorted from them (not recorded which). Source of these receptors: an adult woman who had mild COVID-19 (a few samples of this study predate the infection). Cell type and time point are not known.

This clonotype was observed a few times. The chain has TRBV9 and TRBJ2-7; D is ambiguous. Trimming removed 0 bases from V and 6 bases from J, with 13 bases in between. Germline V gene lookup returns CDR1 SGDLS and CDR2 YYNGEE. The CDR3 runs 14 residues. The CDR3 nucleotides read TGTGCCAGCAGCGTAGCCAGCTTCGACGCCGAGCAGTACTTC. It yields the protein CASSVASFDAEQYF.

The chain recombines TRBV7-2 with TRBJ2-7, with TRBD2 identical over 11 bases. Germline V gene sequence: CDR1 SGHTA, CDR2 FQGNSA. The CDR3 extends over 14 amino acids. V dropped 4 bases and J dropped 6; count of bases not matched to a gene: 5. CDR3 sequence reads: CASSSYLAGGEQYF. The CDR3 DNA follows: TGTGCCAGCAGCTCTTACCTAGCGGGAGGCGAGCAGTACTTC.

This chain joins TRBV28 and TRBJ2-3; possibly TRBD1 for D (6 bases). The CDR3 is made up of 16 amino acids. CDR1 is MDHEN and CDR2 is SYDVKM in the germline V gene. The V gene lost 1 base and the J gene lost 3 bases, with 14 bases spanning the gap. CDR3 nucleotide sequence: TGTGCCAGCAGTTTATCGGTGGGCAGGGGAACAGATACGCAGTATTTT. Protein product: CASSLSVGRGTDTQYF.

The rearrangement uses TRBV15 and TRBJ2-1; D remains ambiguous. Germline values: CDR1 LNHNV, CDR2 YYDKDF (reference sequence). V was cut by 1 base and J by 10 bases, with 11 bases left in between. CDR3 length: 13 residues. For the CDR3, the DNA is TGTGCCACCAGCAGAGTCGTCGGACCCGAGCAGTTCTTC. This encodes CATSRVVGPEQFF.

The V and J genes are TRBV5-1 and TRBJ2-7, with D possibly matching TRBD1 (5 bases). Trimming shortened V by 1 base and J by 3 bases, and 11 bases separated the two germline ends. The CDR3 is 14 residues long. Germline V CDR1 and CDR2: SGHRS, YFSETQ. The CDR3 nucleotides read TGCGCCAGCAGCTTGTTTCCAGGGCTCTACGAGCAGTACTTC. Protein: CASSLFPGLYEQYF.

This chain links TRBV19 with TRBJ2-7; 8 bases map to TRBD2. Trimming took 11 bases from V and 3 from J; bases not matched to a gene: 9. Per germline, CDR1 LNHDA and CDR2 SQIVND (reference sequence). The CDR3 is made up of 13 amino acids. The CDR3 nucleotides read TGTGCCGCATCCCCGGGAGGGGACTACGAGCAGTACTTC. Translated, it gives CAASPGGDYEQYF.

This clonotype was seen a handful of times. This chain joins TRBV5-1 and TRBJ2-1; 13 bases map to TRBD2. Per germline, CDR1 SGHRS and CDR2 YFSETQ. The CDR3 length is 15 residues. Trimming took 3 bases from V and 10 from J; bases not matched to a gene: 7. The CDR3 spells CASSWGTSGVGEQFF. The CDR3 nucleotides read TGCGCCAGCAGCTGGGGGACTAGCGGGGTAGGGGAGCAGTTCTTC.

This clonotype was found a few times. The chain joins TRBV24-1 to TRBJ2-1; no firm D call. The CDR3 consists of 17 residues. V lost 6 bases and J 6 bases, leaving 23 bases between the germline ends. Germline CDR1 KGHDR, CDR2 SFDVKD. The CDR3 loop is CATSPQYRSGMGNEQFF. As DNA, the CDR3 is TGTGCCACCAGTCCCCAATATAGGTCTGGGATGGGCAATGAGCAGTTCTTC.

This clonotype has more than one count but fewer than ten. The chain has TRBV6-2 or TRBV6-3 and TRBJ2-1, with 11 nucleotides matching TRBD1. CDR3 length equals 19 residues. Germline V gene data show CDR1 as MNHEY and CDR2 as SVGEGT. The trim removed 6 bases at V and 4 bases at J, leaving 17 bases unmatched. This chain's CDR3 is CASRHQGQGAKLGYNEQFF. CDR3 DNA sequence: TGTGCCAGCAGACATCAAGGACAGGGGGCTAAACTGGGGTACAATGAGCAGTTCTTC.

The rearrangement joins TRBV27 to TRBJ2-5, with D tentatively TRBD1 or TRBD2 (6 bases each). The V end was cut by 6 bases, the J end by 0 bases, with 26 bases between. CDR3 length: 19 residues. Germline V gives CDR1 MNHEY, CDR2 SMNVEV (reference sequence). The CDR3 bases are TGTGCCAGCAGACTAAGTGGGCGCGGGACACGAATAGACCAAGAGACCCAGTACTTC. The encoded protein is CASRLSGRGTRIDQETQYF.

The chain carries TRBV11-2 and TRBJ2-5, with D possibly being TRBD1 (5 bases). Deletions cut 6 bases from V and 5 bases from J, with 10 bases between. This CDR3 is built from 12 residues. Germline V gives CDR1 SGHAT, CDR2 FQNNGV. The CDR3: CASSQGFETQYF. CDR3 nucleotide sequence: TGTGCCAGCAGTCAGGGTTTTGAGACCCAGTACTTC.

The chain joins TRBV3-1 to TRBJ2-7; 10 nucleotides line up with TRBD2. Germline V lookup: CDR1 LGHDT, CDR2 YNNKEL (reference sequence). The junction had 15 bases not matched to a gene; V was cut back by 4 bases and J by 3 bases. The CDR3 has 18 residues. The CDR3 here is CASSRDVGIAGGDYEQYF. DNA of the CDR3: TGTGCCAGCAGCCGAGATGTTGGGATAGCGGGAGGAGACTACGAGCAGTACTTC.

This sequence joins TRBV9 and TRBJ2-1; 10 bases match TRBD2. Germline CDR1 reads SGDLS; CDR2 reads YYNGEE. This CDR3 contains 16 residues. The V and J ends lost 0 bases and 9 bases, in that order; junction bases with no gene match: 9. The CDR3 DNA follows: TGTGCCAGCAGCGTAGAACTAGCGGGAAAAAGAAGTGAGCAGTTCTTC. Its translation is CASSVELAGKRSEQFF.

The chain uses TRBV30 and TRBJ1-6; a possible D gene is TRBD1 (6 bases). Trimming removed 0 bases at V and 7 bases at J, with 16 bases between. In germline, CDR1 is GTSNPN, CDR2 SVGIG (reference sequence). The CDR3 consists of 16 residues. The CDR3 reads CAWSVAGQKFNSPLHF. The CDR3 region has the DNA TGTGCCTGGAGTGTAGCCGGACAGAAATTCAATTCACCCCTCCACTTT.

The CDR3: CASSYSVRTGELFF. As DNA, the CDR3 is TGTGCCAGCAGTTACTCTGTCCGCACCGGGGAGCTGTTTTTT. The chain carries TRBV6-5 and TRBJ2-2; no clear D. Trimming removed 0 bases from V and 4 bases from J, with 6 bases in between. The CDR3 totals 14 residues. The germline CDR1 and CDR2 sequences are MNHEY and SVGAGI.

This clonotype was counted between two and nine times. The V call is TRBV29-1, the J call TRBJ2-7, with 10 positions matching TRBD2. This CDR3 is 15 amino acids long. J gave up 1 base and V 6 bases, and 9 bases lay outside the gene matches. From germline, CDR1 is SQVTM and CDR2 ANQGSEA. Written as DNA, the CDR3 is TGCAGCGTCGAGTTACTAGCGGGGCCGTCCTACGAGCAGTACTTC. It yields the protein CSVELLAGPSYEQYF.

The rearrangement links TRBV3-1 to TRBJ2-2; D remains ambiguous. The V and J ends lost 4 bases and 5 bases respectively, with 8 bases between them. From germline, CDR1 is LGHDT and CDR2 YNNKEL (reference sequence). The CDR3 spans 13 residues. The CDR3 nucleotides read TGTGCCAGCAGCCCGACGGTAACCGGGGAGCTGTTTTTT. This gives the protein CASSPTVTGELFF.

The table lists this clonotype with a few counts. The rearrangement uses TRBV24-1 and TRBJ1-5; perhaps TRBD1 as D (5 bases). The CDR3 covers 16 residues. CDR1 and CDR2 from the germline V gene are KGHDR and SFDVKD. The V end was cut by 6 bases, the J end by 0 bases, with 14 bases between. The CDR3 here is CATSFGGLNSNQPQHF. The DNA of the CDR3 is TGTGCCACCAGTTTCGGGGGATTGAATAGCAATCAGCCCCAGCATTTT.

This clonotype was detected only a few times. V is TRBV7-2 and J is TRBJ2-3, with D possibly matching TRBD2 (5 bases). In germline, CDR1 is SGHTA, CDR2 FQGNSA. V gave up 5 bases and J gave up 0 bases, with 9 bases separating them. The CDR3 runs 14 residues. This chain's CDR3 is CASSRGPSTDTQYF. CDR3 DNA sequence: TGTGCCAGCAGCCGCGGGCCTAGCACAGATACGCAGTATTTT.

V gene TRBV20-1 combines with J gene TRBJ2-7, with 7 bases identical to TRBD2. Germline CDR1 DFQATT, CDR2 SNEGSKA (reference sequence). The CDR3 has 13 amino acids. V was clipped by 3 bases and J by 1 base; unmatched bases: 3. The CDR3 is CSARLRGSYEQYF. The CDR3, as DNA: TGCAGTGCTAGGTTGCGGGGGTCCTACGAGCAGTACTTC.

V and J are TRBV5-4 and TRBJ1-1; unclear D gene. Germline V CDR1 and CDR2: SGHNT, YYREEE (reference sequence). Deletions cut 0 bases from V and 4 bases from J, with 13 bases between. The CDR3 is 15 amino acids. This chain's CDR3 is CASSLAGVSSTEAFF. The CDR3 region has the DNA TGTGCCAGCAGCTTGGCCGGGGTAAGCTCCACTGAAGCTTTCTTT.

This chain connects TRBV27 to TRBJ2-1; tentative D call: TRBD1 (5 bases). The length of the CDR3 is 12 residues. Germline V CDR1 and CDR2: MNHEY, SMNVEV (reference sequence). The ends were cut back, 6 bases at V and 6 bases at J, with 9 bases in the middle. The CDR3 region is CASRGRGNEQFF. DNA of the CDR3: TGTGCCAGCAGGGGAAGGGGCAATGAGCAGTTCTTC.

The rearrangement uses TRBV14 and TRBJ1-4; TRBD1 might be the D (5 bases). With 2 bases removed from V and 8 bases from J, the gap between germline ends came to 15 bases. The CDR3 is made up of 15 amino acids. CDR1 SGHDN and CDR2 FVKESK come from the germline V gene. CDR3 in DNA: TGTGCCAGCAGCCAAAACCAGGGCCTTTACGAAAAACTGTTTTTT. It translates to CASSQNQGLYEKLFF.

The V gene is TRBV4-1, the J gene TRBJ2-1; 7 bases are a match to TRBD1. Germline V CDR1 and CDR2: MGHRA, YSYEKL. The CDR3 covers 15 residues. Trimming took 3 bases from V and 6 from J; bases not matched to a gene: 8. The CDR3 DNA is TGCGCCAGCAGCCAGGAAACCCGGGACAGCAATGAGCAGTTCTTC. It specifies CASSQETRDSNEQFF.

In this sample, this clonotype turned up a few times. The chain combines TRBV7-9 with TRBJ2-7, with TRBD2 matching over 8 bases. Germline-derived CDR1 and CDR2 are SEHNR and FQNEAQ (reference sequence). This CDR3 spans 17 amino acids. V shed 3 bases and J 1 base; nucleotides not matched to a gene: 11. Written as DNA, the CDR3 is TGTGCCAGCAGCTTGTTTACGGCGGGAGGACGGTCCTACGAGCAGTACTTC. It encodes CASSLFTAGGRSYEQYF.

The chain recombines TRBV7-9 with TRBJ1-1; the D is unclear. Germline V gene sequence: CDR1 SEHNR, CDR2 FQNEAQ (reference sequence). The CDR3 contains 13 residues. V was pared by 4 bases and J by 3 bases, with 9 bases between. This CDR3 is CASSSDRYTEAFF. Written as DNA, the CDR3 is TGTGCCAGCAGCTCTGACCGGTACACTGAAGCTTTCTTT. Supplemented by reference TRBV7-9 and TRBJ1-1, the full variable domain reads DTGVSQNPRHKITKRGQNVTFRCDPISEHNRLYWYRQTLGQGPEFLTYFQNEAQLEKSRLLSDRFSAERPKGSFSTLEIQRTEQGDSAMYLCASSSDRYTEAFFGQGTRLTVV.

This clonotype has just a few counts. The rearrangement joins TRBV29-1 to TRBJ2-6, with D perhaps matching TRBD2 (5 bases). V was trimmed by 5 bases and J by 0 bases, leaving 8 bases between them. The CDR3 is 14 amino acids. Germline loops: CDR1 SQVTM, CDR2 ANQGSEA. The CDR3 is CSVSTSSGANVLTF. CDR3 bases: TGCAGCGTTTCTACTAGCTCTGGGGCCAACGTCCTGACTTTC.

The rearrangement uses TRBV4-1 and TRBJ2-5; possible D gene TRBD2, 6 bases. The CDR3 length is 15 residues. V lost 2 bases and J 1 base, leaving 11 bases between the germline ends. Germline V CDR1 and CDR2: MGHRA, YSYEKL. CDR3 amino acids: CASSQSGLTQETQYF. For the CDR3, the DNA is TGCGCCAGCAGCCAATCCGGACTAACCCAAGAGACCCAGTACTTC.

The rearrangement joins TRBV7-3 to TRBJ2-3, with 7 positions matching TRBD2. V was pared by 5 bases and J by 4 bases, with 6 bases of the junction left unmatched. From germline, CDR1 is SGHTA and CDR2 FQGTGA. This CDR3 has 14 amino acids. CDR3 sequence reads: CASSQTSAPDTQYF. For the CDR3, the DNA is TGTGCCAGCAGCCAAACTAGCGCCCCAGATACGCAGTATTTT.

The V call is TRBV6-5, the J call TRBJ2-1, with D maybe TRBD2 (8 bases). Trimming pared 7 bases from V and 0 bases from J, leaving 25 bases between. CDR3 length: 19 amino acids. Germline assignment: CDR1 MNHEY and CDR2 SVGAGI. Here the CDR3 DNA reads TGTGCCAGCAAAAGATTCGGGGGGGAGGGGGCGAGCTCCTACAATGAGCAGTTCTTC. As protein: CASKRFGGEGASSYNEQFF.